What follows are 25 T cell receptor beta chains derived from one specimen sequenced in a study of early T cells in non-severe SARS-CoV-2 infection (dated by TCRdb to about 2021). Library construction relied on 5' RACE. The reads were generated on a NextSeq 500. The public sequencing data were trimmed at Q25 with fastp and processed into clonotypes with MiXCR by TCRdb, which kept only in-frame beta chains. Every CDR3 protein is listed once, alongside the most common genes and DNA of its rows. The sample table records approximately 70,000 distinct CDR3 sequences; roughly 12% of these occur just once. 15% to 19% of the sample comes from the top ten. The specimen was whole blood, collected at baseline. These receptors were obtained from an adult who was a healthcare worker with PCR-confirmed SARS-CoV-2 infection or an uninfected control (not recorded which). The donor label of this sample is uncertain.

In its sample, this clonotype was seen a few times. The V gene is TRBV6-2 or TRBV6-3, the J gene TRBJ2-7, with 10 bases that match TRBD2. J gave up 2 bases and V 4 bases, and 8 bases lay outside the gene matches. The CDR3 spans 16 residues. Per the germline V gene, CDR1 is MNHEY and CDR2 is SVGEGT. The CDR3 bases are TGTGCCAGCAGTTTAGCGGGAGGAACTCCCACCTACGAGCAGTACTTC. This gives the protein CASSLAGGTPTYEQYF.

In this sample, this clonotype turned up many times. This sequence joins TRBV3-1 and TRBJ2-2, with 10 bases matching TRBD2. Germline trimming cut 2 bases from V and 3 bases from J; bases unmatched to any gene: 3. Germline V gene data show CDR1 as LGHDT and CDR2 as YNNKEL (reference sequence). The CDR3 runs to 16 residues. The CDR3 bases are TGTGCCAGCAGCCAACTAGCGGGAGTCGACACCGGGGAGCTGTTTTTT. Translating gives CASSQLAGVDTGELFF.

This chain uses TRBV29-1 with TRBJ2-7, with TRBD2 matching 11 bases. The ends lost 3 bases at V and 5 bases at J; junction bases unmatched: 3. The germline gives CDR1 SQVTM, CDR2 ANQGSEA. The CDR3 consists of 13 residues. The CDR3 here is CSVDGLAGNEQYF. CDR3 nucleotide sequence: TGCAGCGTTGACGGACTAGCGGGTAACGAGCAGTACTTC.

This clonotype was found a few times. The chain joins TRBV7-2 to TRBJ2-3; D perhaps matches TRBD2 (5 bases). The CDR3 contains 13 residues. The germline V gene has CDR1 SGHTA and CDR2 FQGNSA. Trimming stripped 5 bases from V and 6 bases from J, with 12 bases between. The CDR3 loop is CASSIEREDTQYF. For the CDR3, the DNA is TGTGCCAGCAGCATAGAAAGGGAGGATACGCAGTATTTT.

In this sample, this clonotype turned up a few times. The genes are TRBV10-3 and TRBJ2-6; no firm D call. Deletions cut 3 bases from V and 2 bases from J, with 2 bases between. Germline V gene data show CDR1 as ENHRY and CDR2 as SYGVKD. The CDR3 totals 13 residues. The chain's CDR3 is CAISEPGANVLTF. CDR3 in DNA: TGTGCCATCAGTGAACCTGGGGCCAACGTCCTGACTTTC.

The V gene is TRBV7-2, the J gene TRBJ2-2; 9 bases agree with TRBD1. V lost 9 bases, J lost 6 bases, and 8 bases stayed unmatched. Per the germline V gene, CDR1 is SGHTA and CDR2 is FQGNSA. This CDR3 region has 14 residues. CDR3: CASRGGQGAGELFF. The DNA of the CDR3 is TGTGCCAGTAGAGGGGGACAGGGTGCCGGGGAGCTGTTTTTT.

This clonotype was counted many times. The rearrangement links TRBV12-3 or TRBV12-4 to TRBJ2-1; D is possibly TRBD1 or TRBD2 (5 bases each). The CDR3 covers 14 residues. The V gene lost 7 bases and the J gene lost 7 bases, with 17 bases spanning the gap. CDR3 residues: CASNPTGASNEQFF. Here the CDR3 DNA reads TGTGCCAGCAACCCCACCGGGGCCTCGAATGAGCAGTTCTTC.

The V call is TRBV27, the J call TRBJ1-6; D gene unclear. CDR1 MNHEY and CDR2 SMNVEV come from the germline V gene (reference sequence). CDR3 size: 13 residues. Deletions cut 3 bases from V and 7 bases from J, with 7 bases between. DNA of the CDR3: TGTGCCAGCAGTTTTAGTAGAAATTCACCCCTCCACTTT. It yields the protein CASSFSRNSPLHF.

This clonotype was counted at least ten times. This chain connects TRBV12-5 to TRBJ2-1; 7 bases match TRBD1. V lost 4 bases to trimming and J lost 5 bases; unmatched junction nucleotides: 2. The CDR3 is 13 residues long. Germline CDR1 and CDR2: LGHNT and FRNRAP. The CDR3 DNA reads TGTGCTAGTGGTTCGGGACAGAACAATGAGCAGTTCTTC. It encodes CASGSGQNNEQFF.

Only a few counts were recorded for this clonotype. The chain couples TRBV5-6 to TRBJ2-5; 11 bases line up with TRBD1. V lost 4 bases, J lost 8 bases, and 19 bases stayed unmatched. CDR1 is SGHDT, CDR2 YYEEEE, per germline. The CDR3 is 18 residues long. CDR3 loop: CASSAGQGALAPSETQYF. CDR3 nucleotides: TGTGCCAGCAGCGCCGGACAGGGGGCTTTAGCACCATCTGAAACCCAGTACTTC.

This chain uses TRBV7-6 with TRBJ2-3; 12 nucleotides align to TRBD2. CDR3 size: 16 residues. Germline lookup yields CDR1 SGHVS and CDR2 FNYEAQ. V gave up 5 bases and J gave up 3 bases; unmatched junction bases: 6. This chain's CDR3 is CASSPLAGGPTDTQYF. DNA of the CDR3: TGTGCCAGCAGCCCCCTAGCGGGAGGGCCGACAGATACGCAGTATTTT.

Only a few counts were recorded for this clonotype. The V and J genes are TRBV7-2 and TRBJ2-2, with TRBD2 matching over 7 bases. The CDR3 contains 15 residues. Trimming at V came to 4 bases and at J to 0 bases, leaving 2 bases not matched to a gene. Germline V lookup: CDR1 SGHTA, CDR2 FQGNSA. CDR3 coding DNA: TGTGCCAGCAGCTCTAGCGGAACGAACACCGGGGAGCTGTTTTTT. The encoded protein is CASSSSGTNTGELFF.

This clonotype was recorded a few times. The chain has TRBV20-1 and TRBJ2-7; tentatively, D is TRBD2 (6 bases). Trimming stripped 1 base from V and 3 bases from J, with 10 bases between. From germline, CDR1 is DFQATT and CDR2 SNEGSKA (reference sequence). The CDR3 covers 13 residues. This CDR3 is CSARGRGYYEQYF. The CDR3 nucleotides read TGCAGTGCTAGAGGTCGGGGGTACTACGAGCAGTACTTC.

This clonotype was found a few times. The J gene is TRBJ2-2, the V gene TRBV20-1, with 8 bases fitting TRBD1. The CDR3 runs to 16 residues. Germline values: CDR1 DFQATT, CDR2 SNEGSKA (reference sequence). After removal of 0 bases from V and 5 bases from J, the junction contained 8 bases not matched to a gene. DNA of the CDR3: TGCAGTGCTAGAGATATGGCAGGGGGCGAAACCGGGGAGCTGTTTTTT. It is translated as CSARDMAGGETGELFF.

In its sample, this clonotype was seen many times. This chain links TRBV7-6 with TRBJ2-5; 7 bases match TRBD1. The junction had 5 bases not matched to a gene; V was cut back by 2 bases and J by 2 bases. Germline V gene sequence: CDR1 SGHVS, CDR2 FNYEAQ. CDR3 size: 15 residues. DNA of the CDR3: TGTGCCAGCAGCTTATCCAGGGGGAAACAAGAGACCCAGTACTTC. Translating gives CASSLSRGKQETQYF.

The sample holds many counts of this clonotype. V usage is TRBV9 and J usage is TRBJ1-6, with 11 nucleotides matching TRBD1. V gave up 3 bases and J gave up 10 bases; unmatched junction bases: 6. Germline CDR1 SGDLS, CDR2 YYNGEE. The CDR3 spans 15 residues. CDR3 DNA sequence: TGTGCCAGCAGCGAGGCCGGGACAGGGGGATCACCCCTCCACTTT. It specifies CASSEAGTGGSPLHF.

The chain is built from TRBV10-3 and TRBJ2-1; D might be TRBD2 (5 bases). The CDR3 is 16 amino acids. CDR1 is ENHRY, CDR2 SYGVKD, per germline. Deletions cut 3 bases from V and 2 bases from J, with 14 bases between. The CDR3 nucleotides read TGTGCCATCAGTGAAGCTATGGCGGGTGCCTACAATGAGCAGTTCTTC. Amino acids: CAISEAMAGAYNEQFF.

The V gene is TRBV20-1, the J gene TRBJ2-7, with 8 bases matching TRBD2. V lost 6 bases and J lost 6; bases outside the gene matches: 13. Germline CDR1 DFQATT, CDR2 SNEGSKA (reference sequence). CDR3 length: 14 residues. In DNA form, the CDR3 reads TGCAGTGCCAGGGAGGGTAGCGGGGAAGGCGAGCAGTACTTC. This sequence encodes CSAREGSGEGEQYF.

The rearrangement uses TRBV30 and TRBJ2-2; D possibly corresponds to TRBD2 (5 bases). The CDR3 extends over 14 amino acids. V lost 0 bases and J 3 bases, leaving 8 bases between the germline ends. The V gene's germline CDR1 is GTSNPN and CDR2 SVGIG (reference sequence). CDR3 residues: CAWSVMRDTGELFF. The CDR3 nucleotides read TGTGCCTGGAGTGTGATGAGGGACACCGGGGAGCTGTTTTTT.

The chain carries TRBV27 and TRBJ2-7; D is unclear. V was shortened by 2 bases and J by 6 bases, with 14 bases between the two germline ends. Germline V gene sequence: CDR1 MNHEY, CDR2 SMNVEV (reference sequence). The CDR3 has 14 residues. CDR3 protein: CASSLLSLYAEQYF. The DNA for the CDR3 is TGTGCCAGCAGTTTACTTAGCCTATATGCCGAGCAGTACTTC.

This clonotype has a handful of counts. The gene calls are TRBV20-1 and TRBJ2-5; 12 nucleotides line up with TRBD2. The germline gives CDR1 DFQATT, CDR2 SNEGSKA (reference sequence). V lost 6 bases, J lost 5 bases, and 7 bases stayed unmatched. This CDR3 contains 14 residues. In DNA, the CDR3 is TGCAGTGCGGCCAGACTAGCGGGAGCTGAGACCCAGTACTTC. Translated: CSAARLAGAETQYF.

In its sample, this clonotype was seen many times. For the CDR3, the DNA is TGCGCCAGCAGCTTGGAACAGCCCGGCTCTGGGGCCAACGTCCTGACTTTC. It translates to CASSLEQPGSGANVLTF. The V and J genes are TRBV5-1 and TRBJ2-6; D unresolved. Trimming removed 0 bases from V and 0 bases from J, with 10 bases in between. Germline CDR1 and CDR2: SGHRS and YFSETQ. CDR3 length: 17 amino acids.

This clonotype was seen more than once but under ten times. V gene TRBV7-3 combines with J gene TRBJ2-1; TRBD2 agrees at 9 bases. The CDR3 spans 15 residues. Germline V lookup: CDR1 SGHTA, CDR2 FQGTGA. The trim removed 3 bases at V and 5 bases at J, leaving 5 bases unmatched. CDR3 coding DNA: TGTGCCAGCAGCTTTAGCGGGAGCGCAAACAATGAGCAGTTCTTC. Its protein product is CASSFSGSANNEQFF.

The V gene is TRBV6-5, the J gene TRBJ2-3; D is uncertain. V lost 4 bases, J lost 5 bases, and 10 bases lay in between. Germline V CDR1 and CDR2: MNHEY, SVGAGI. The CDR3 runs to 13 residues. This CDR3 is CASSSRGVDTQYF. The CDR3 nucleotides are TGTGCCAGCAGTTCCCGTGGGGTAGATACGCAGTATTTT.

The sample holds a few counts of this clonotype. The CDR3 coding sequence is TGCGCCAGCAGCTTAATACAGGGGGACACCGGGGAGCTGTTTTTT. It codes for CASSLIQGDTGELFF. J is TRBJ2-2 and V is TRBV5-1; 8 nucleotides line up with TRBD1. Trimming removed 2 bases from V and 3 bases from J; junction bases left unmatched: 3. The CDR3 length is 15 residues. CDR1 SGHRS and CDR2 YFSETQ come from the germline V gene.